Included here is one T cell receptor (beta chain) sequence, with context. V gave up 1 base and J gave up 8 bases; unmatched junction bases: 6. The germline V gene encodes CDR1 SGHNT and CDR2 YYREEE (reference sequence). This CDR3 is built from 14 residues. TCRdb's copy holds only in-frame clones and misses some; the assay was immunoSEQ multiplex PCR. The top ten clones hold about 2% of a sample with 90,000 to 100,000 clones, over 80% of them seen once. These data belong to a study of blood T cell repertoires in COVID-19. Overall study: T cells, B-cell-depleted T cells, or PBMCs provided the cDNA or gDNA that served as material.

This clonotype was obtained from a man between 65 and 80 years old with active or convalescent COVID-19. The chain joins TRBV5-4 to TRBJ1-2, with 9 bases lining up with TRBD1. Material: peripheral blood. CDR3 loop: CASSLLQGAKGYTF. CDR3 nucleotide sequence: TGTGCCAGCAGCTTGCTACAGGGGGCAAAGGGCTACACCTTC.